The clone carrying this T cell receptor beta chain turned up a few times. Its antigen is currently unknown. This sample was included in a study of beta chain features in type 1 diabetes. Study results and limitations: Whether TCRB rearrangement is influenced by HLA type went unresolved here.

Germline V gives CDR1 SEHNR, CDR2 FQNEAQ (reference sequence). The CDR3 runs 15 residues. V dropped 6 bases and J dropped 2; count of bases not matched to a gene: 7. The whole isolated RNA underwent reverse transcription, so sequencing captured expressed TCRB transcripts. Using immunoSEQ multiplex PCR, the repertoire was profiled, and TCRdb retains in-frame clones only, with some absent. The sample includes approximately 100,000 clones, almost 40% of them seen just once. The sample consisted of stem cell memory CD4+ T cells from blood. The TCR originated in a young woman in good health. The chain employs TRBV7-9 and TRBJ1-5; 7 bases are a match to TRBD1. The chain's CDR3 is CASSQGGGGNQPQHF. The CDR3 bases are TGTGCCAGCAGTCAAGGGGGCGGTGGCAATCAGCCCCAGCATTTT.